These 26 T cell receptor beta chains originate from one sample sequenced in a study of T cells expressing NK-cell markers. For each CDR3 protein, TCRdb gives one entry from its re-call of the 5' RACE reads, without DNA. This sample's table reports 140,000 or so distinct CDR3 sequences. The sample consisted of blood T cells: a sorted CD56 or NKG2C T cell subset, CD4+ or CD8+ T cells, or bulk PBMC T cells (not recorded which). These receptors were taken from a man younger than 30 in good health.

The chain uses TRBV12-3 or TRBV12-4 and TRBJ2-2; checking the TCRdb D call of TRBD1 is not possible without DNA. This CDR3 contains 16 residues. CDR3 in amino acids: CASSLPGTGLNGELFF.

J is TRBJ2-1 and V is TRBV20-1; TCRdb lists TRBD2, though no DNA is available to test this call. The CDR3 runs 13 residues. Germline V CDR1 and CDR2: DFQATT, SNEGSKA (reference sequence). The CDR3 loop reads CSAQSSFRDEQFF.

This chain connects TRBV5-6 to TRBJ2-5; TCRdb's D gene call, TRBD1, goes unchecked for lack of DNA. CDR3 length: 13 amino acids. Per germline, CDR1 SGHDT and CDR2 YYEEEE. This CDR3 is CASSTYRRETQYF.

V gene TRBV5-6 combines with J gene TRBJ2-1; TCRdb calls TRBD2, which cannot be checked without DNA. This CDR3 comprises 13 residues. Germline lookup yields CDR1 SGHDT and CDR2 YYEEEE. Here the CDR3 reads CASSSSDRGEQFF.

The chain uses TRBV6-1 and TRBJ2-7; lacking DNA, the TRBD2 call made by TCRdb goes unchecked. The CDR3 totals 14 residues. Germline V lookup: CDR1 MNHNS, CDR2 SASEGT. The CDR3 sequence: CASSGLAGPYEQYF.

The rearrangement uses TRBV24-1 and TRBJ2-1; absent DNA, TCRdb's TRBD2 call cannot be checked. The CDR3 is 16 residues long. The germline V gene has CDR1 KGHDR and CDR2 SFDVKD. CDR3 loop: CATSEGLAGLNNEQFF.

V usage is TRBV2 and J usage is TRBJ2-3; the D call from TCRdb, TRBD2, cannot be confirmed without DNA. CDR3 length: 16 residues. Germline values: CDR1 SNHLY, CDR2 FYNNEI. CDR3 sequence: CASSFGEGGATDTQYF.

The chain combines TRBV28 with TRBJ2-7; the D gene TCRdb calls, TRBD2, cannot be checked with no DNA. The CDR3 totals 14 residues. Germline V gene data show CDR1 as MDHEN and CDR2 as SYDVKM. The CDR3 is CASSPRTPAYEQYF.

The chain couples TRBV2 to TRBJ2-3; the D call of TRBD2 rests on TCRdb alone, since no DNA is present to check it. Germline CDR1 and CDR2: SNHLY and FYNNEI. The CDR3 spans 17 residues. CDR3 in amino acids: CASSTGDGLAGADTQYF.

The CDR3 loop reads CASSLTTVAEPEAFF. This chain links TRBV7-9 with TRBJ1-1; TCRdb outputs TRBD1, but without DNA this stays unchecked. CDR3 size: 15 residues. Germline V gene sequence: CDR1 SEHNR, CDR2 FQNEAQ (reference sequence).

This chain uses TRBV6-1 with TRBJ2-7; as DNA is missing, the TRBD2 call by TCRdb cannot be tested. Germline V CDR1 and CDR2: MNHNS, SASEGT. This CDR3 spans 15 amino acids. The CDR3 sequence: CASKELAGGPYEQYF.

V is TRBV23-1 and J is TRBJ1-2. TRBV23-1 is assigned to the ORF class and has an uncertain function. This CDR3 is built from 11 residues. The CDR3 here is CASSQGYGYTF.

The chain carries TRBV5-1 and TRBJ2-7; TCRdb gives TRBD1 as the D gene, but with no DNA this cannot be confirmed. Germline V gives CDR1 SGHRS, CDR2 YFSETQ. This CDR3 region has 14 residues. CDR3 sequence reads: CASSAGTGLYEQYF.

V gene TRBV20-1 combines with J gene TRBJ2-7; TCRdb picks TRBD1, but there is no DNA to check that call. The CDR3 contains 15 residues. In germline, CDR1 is DFQATT, CDR2 SNEGSKA (reference sequence). CDR3 amino acids: CSAPPGVPPSYEQYF.

V usage is TRBV25-1 and J usage is TRBJ2-5; TCRdb lists TRBD2, though no DNA is available to test this call. The CDR3 loop spans 16 amino acids. Germline V lookup: CDR1 MGHDK, CDR2 SYGVNS. CDR3 sequence: CASSEAGLAGKETQYF.

The gene calls are TRBV2 and TRBJ2-3; TCRdb reports TRBD1, a call that lacks DNA to check it against. CDR1 is SNHLY and CDR2 is FYNNEI in the germline V gene. The CDR3 is made up of 16 amino acids. This chain's CDR3 is CASSVNTGGGTDTQYF.

The chain combines TRBV3-1 with TRBJ2-3; the TCRdb call, TRBD1, lacks DNA for checking. The CDR3 is 18 amino acids. Germline-derived CDR1 and CDR2 are LGHDT and YNNKEL (reference sequence). CDR3 sequence reads: CASSQGSYGQGVTDTQYF.

This rearrangement joins TRBV7-9 to TRBJ1-2; TCRdb reports TRBD1, a call that lacks DNA to check it against. CDR1 and CDR2 from the germline V gene are SEHNR and FQNEAQ (reference sequence). The CDR3 runs 13 residues. The CDR3: CASSTGQVYGYTF.

This sequence joins TRBV9 and TRBJ2-2; TCRdb gives TRBD1 as the D gene, but with no DNA this cannot be confirmed. This CDR3 has 15 amino acids. Germline assignment: CDR1 SGDLS and CDR2 YYNGEE. CDR3 amino acids: CASSVGLAVSGELFF.

The V gene is TRBV18, the J gene TRBJ2-3; the D call of TRBD2 rests on TCRdb alone, since no DNA is present to check it. There are 17 residues in the CDR3. In germline, CDR1 is KGHSH, CDR2 LQKENI. CDR3 region: CASSPKRLWTSGSVPYF.

This chain links TRBV11-2 with TRBJ2-2; TCRdb lists TRBD2, though no DNA is available to test this call. The V gene's germline CDR1 is SGHAT and CDR2 FQNNGV. The CDR3 is made up of 13 amino acids. This chain's CDR3 is CASVLGETGELFF.

The chain is built from TRBV4-1 and TRBJ2-1; TCRdb indicates TRBD2, and absent DNA this call remains unverified. The CDR3 covers 14 residues. In germline, CDR1 is MGHRA, CDR2 YSYEKL. CDR3 protein: CASEASGSYNEQFF.

The rearrangement uses TRBV6-5 and TRBJ2-7; with no DNA, the TCRdb D assignment of TRBD2 cannot be verified. Germline V gives CDR1 MNHEY, CDR2 SVGAGI. CDR3 length: 15 residues. Here the CDR3 reads CASSYSGEDGYEQYF.

The chain uses TRBV5-1 and TRBJ2-5; no DNA is available, so the TRBD1 call from TCRdb remains unchecked. Germline loops: CDR1 SGHRS, CDR2 YFSETQ. The length of the CDR3 is 11 residues. The CDR3 loop is CASSDRDLDDF.

The V call is TRBV20-1, the J call TRBJ2-1. Per germline, CDR1 DFQATT and CDR2 SNEGSKA (reference sequence). The CDR3 sequence is 15 residues long. The chain's CDR3 is CSARGGRYDVNEQFF.

V is TRBV12-3 or TRBV12-4 and J is TRBJ2-3; TCRdb's assignment of TRBD2 cannot be checked, as there is no DNA. The CDR3 length is 16 residues. The CDR3 sequence is CASSPPAYADADTQYF.